The table lists the clone carrying this T cell receptor (beta chain) with a few counts. Original handling: Nucleated cell number was recorded as an estimate derived from reference gene primer amplification. Sequencing was performed with immunoSEQ multiplex PCR; in TCRdb, only in-frame clones are kept and a portion is missing. The V and J calls and clone size were taken over from that table, and D and trimming were inferred from the DNA. The sample comprises approximately 300,000 clones, roughly nine tenths of which are singletons, and under 8% rests with the top ten. The source of the sample is a study of blood T cell repertoires in COVID-19. Unmatched junction bases numbered 12, after V lost 5 bases and J lost 3 bases. The CDR3 runs 16 residues. Germline V gives CDR1 SGHAT, CDR2 FQNNGV.

The chain has TRBV11-2 and TRBJ1-1, with 7 nucleotides matching TRBD1. The sequenced sample consisted of peripheral blood. The TCR originated in a man aged 18 to 29 who had recovered from COVID-19. CDR3 region: CASSPRVEGAYTEAFF. The CDR3 nucleotides are TGTGCCAGCAGCCCCAGGGTAGAGGGGGCGTACACTGAAGCTTTCTTT.